Shown below are 28 T cell receptor beta chains from a single sample sequenced in a study of T-cell memory formation after mild COVID-19. TCRdb passed the 5' RACE reads through MiXCR, listing each CDR3 protein once. The sample lists about 390,000 distinct CDR3 sequences; over 20% were seen once. Sequenced sample: PBMCs or a T cell subset sorted from them (not recorded which). These TCRs come from an adult woman who had mild COVID-19 (a few samples of this study predate the infection). Cell type and time point are not known.

This clonotype showed up just a few times. This chain joins TRBV27 and TRBJ1-6; possibly TRBD1 for D (5 bases). The CDR3 extends over 15 amino acids. V was shortened by 1 base and J by 10 bases, with 14 bases between the two germline ends. The germline V gene has CDR1 MNHEY and CDR2 SMNVEV (reference sequence). CDR3 sequence reads: CASSLWGRKMSPLHF. CDR3 bases: TGTGCCAGCAGTTTATGGGGCAGGAAAATGTCACCCCTCCACTTT.

This chain connects TRBV20-1 to TRBJ2-1; D remains unclear. The length of the CDR3 is 15 residues. Trimming removed 4 bases from V and 0 bases from J, with 13 bases in between. Germline V CDR1 and CDR2: DFQATT, SNEGSKA (reference sequence). The CDR3 region has the DNA TGCAGTGCTACCCACGACGCCAGCTCCTACAATGAGCAGTTCTTC. It yields the protein CSATHDASSYNEQFF.

V usage is TRBV6-5 and J usage is TRBJ2-5, with D possibly TRBD1 on 6 matching bases. Looked up from germline, CDR1 is MNHEY and CDR2 is SVGAGI. Trimming cost V 6 bases and J 3 bases, with 14 bases left between them. This CDR3 has 14 amino acids. The CDR3 nucleotides read TGTGCCAGCAGAATAGGACAGTTAAAAGAGACCCAGTACTTC. Protein product: CASRIGQLKETQYF.

Only a few counts were recorded for this clonotype. This chain connects TRBV19 to TRBJ1-2; 7 bases agree with TRBD1. CDR1 and CDR2 (germline): LNHDA, SQIVND (reference sequence). With 4 bases clipped from V and 7 bases from J, the junction kept 6 bases outside the gene matches. The CDR3 is 13 residues long. The CDR3 sequence: CASSTRQGVGYTF. Written as DNA, the CDR3 is TGTGCCAGTAGTACCCGACAGGGAGTTGGCTACACCTTC.

V is TRBV2 and J is TRBJ2-2; possibly TRBD2 for D (5 bases). CDR3 size: 14 residues. Germline V gene data show CDR1 as SNHLY and CDR2 as FYNNEI. V lost 4 bases and J 6 bases, leaving 12 bases between the germline ends. Here the CDR3 reads CASSGKLAAGELFF. The CDR3 DNA is TGTGCCAGCAGTGGAAAGCTAGCAGCCGGGGAGCTGTTTTTT. Full variable domain (rest looked up from reference TRBV2 and TRBJ2-2): EPEVTQTPSHQVTQMGQEVILRCVPISNHLYFYWYRQILGQKVEFLVSFYNNEISEKSEIFDDQFSVERPDGSNFTLKIRSTKLEDSAMYFCASSGKLAAGELFFGEGSRLTVL.

This rearrangement joins TRBV20-1 to TRBJ2-7, with TRBD2 identical over 9 bases. This CDR3 contains 12 residues. J gave up 6 bases and V 5 bases, and 5 bases lay outside the gene matches. CDR1 is DFQATT and CDR2 is SNEGSKA in the germline V gene (reference sequence). This CDR3 is CSASAGGGEQYF. The DNA for the CDR3 is TGCAGTGCTTCGGCGGGAGGGGGCGAGCAGTACTTC.

The chain carries TRBV5-1 and TRBJ1-1, with D perhaps TRBD1 (5 bases). This CDR3 spans 15 amino acids. Deletions cut 4 bases from V and 3 bases from J, with 16 bases between. Per germline, CDR1 SGHRS and CDR2 YFSETQ. DNA of the CDR3: TGCGCCAGCAGCCCCAGACAGAGGGAGGACACTGAAGCTTTCTTT. Translation: CASSPRQREDTEAFF.

This clonotype has more than one count but fewer than ten. The CDR3 coding sequence is TGTGCCAGCAGCTCCCTCGGCGGAGATAGCTCCTACAATGAGCAGTTCTTC. Translating gives CASSSLGGDSSYNEQFF. V gene TRBV5-5 combines with J gene TRBJ2-1; unclear D gene. Looked up from germline, CDR1 is SGHKS and CDR2 is YYEKEE (reference sequence). The CDR3 runs 17 residues. V dropped 3 bases and J dropped 0 bases, with 16 bases sitting between them.

This clonotype was counted only a few times. The genes are TRBV4-3 and TRBJ2-2; D perhaps matches TRBD2 (5 bases). Germline CDR1 is LGHNA and CDR2 is YSLEER. This CDR3 comprises 14 residues. V lost 2 bases, J lost 7 bases, and 11 bases lay in between. CDR3 bases: TGCGCCAGCAGCCAACAGAGGGAAATCGGGGAGCTGTTTTTT. Amino acid sequence: CASSQQREIGELFF.

The chain recombines TRBV19 with TRBJ2-6, with D perhaps matching TRBD1 (7 bases). Deletions cut 6 bases from V and 1 base from J, with 19 bases between. The CDR3 is made up of 18 amino acids. CDR1 LNHDA and CDR2 SQIVND come from the germline V gene (reference sequence). CDR3 protein: CASSQPGRGRSGANVLTF. CDR3 nucleotides: TGTGCCAGTAGCCAACCGGGCAGGGGGAGGTCTGGGGCCAACGTCCTGACTTTC. The whole variable domain, filled in from reference TRBV19 and TRBJ2-6, reads DGGITQSPKYLFRKEGQNVTLSCEQNLNHDAMYWYRQDPGQGLRLIYYSQIVNDFQKGDIAEGYSVSREKKESFPLTVTSAQKNPTAFYLCASSQPGRGRSGANVLTFGAGSRLTVL.

This clonotype was detected ten times or more. The chain uses TRBV12-3 or TRBV12-4 and TRBJ2-7, with D tentatively TRBD2 (5 bases). The V and J ends lost 7 bases and 3 bases respectively, with 16 bases between them. CDR3 size: 14 residues. The CDR3 reads CASTVLGKVYEQYF. CDR3 bases: TGTGCCAGCACTGTACTAGGGAAGGTCTACGAGCAGTACTTC.

The chain carries TRBV7-2 and TRBJ2-3; unclear D gene. Between the trimmed V and J ends, which lost 6 bases and 0 bases, there was a span of 10 bases. Germline CDR1 reads SGHTA; CDR2 reads FQGNSA. The CDR3 spans 14 residues. The CDR3 loop is CASSFGISTDTQYF. CDR3 in DNA: TGTGCCAGCAGTTTCGGAATTAGCACAGATACGCAGTATTTT.

The table lists this clonotype with a few counts. V is TRBV6-2 or TRBV6-3 and J is TRBJ1-1, with 9 nucleotides matching TRBD1. Germline V gene data show CDR1 as MNHEY and CDR2 as SVGEGT. The CDR3 is 16 amino acids. V shed 0 bases, J shed 7 bases, and the junction held 9 bases outside the gene matches. For the CDR3, the DNA is TGTGCCAGCAGTTACTCGATCCGACAGGGGGTTAGTGAAGCTTTCTTT. This encodes CASSYSIRQGVSEAFF.

This clonotype was seen a handful of times. The rearrangement uses TRBV2 and TRBJ2-1; 7 positions agree with TRBD2. Looked up from germline, CDR1 is SNHLY and CDR2 is FYNNEI. This CDR3 spans 18 amino acids. Losses at the gene ends were 5 bases for V and 1 base for J; bases not matched to a gene: 14. The CDR3 DNA sequence: TGTGCCAGCAGTAGCGGGACTATGATACGACGGTCCTACAATGAGCAGTTCTTC. It translates to CASSSGTMIRRSYNEQFF.

This chain connects TRBV20-1 to TRBJ1-5; weak D call: TRBD1 (6 bases). The ends were cut back, 3 bases at V and 0 bases at J, with 12 bases in the middle. The CDR3 has 15 amino acids. Germline V gene sequence: CDR1 DFQATT, CDR2 SNEGSKA (reference sequence). Written as DNA, the CDR3 is TGCAGTGCTAGGGGGGCAAGATATAGCAATCAGCCCCAGCATTTT. Amino acid sequence: CSARGARYSNQPQHF.

This clonotype has at least ten counts. V usage is TRBV6-5 and J usage is TRBJ2-7; 9 bases agree with TRBD1. V was clipped by 6 bases and J by 5 bases; unmatched bases: 8. This CDR3 has 14 residues. CDR1 and CDR2 from the germline V gene are MNHEY and SVGAGI. CDR3 in amino acids: CASRQTGGNHEQYF. CDR3 coding DNA: TGTGCCAGCAGACAGACAGGGGGGAACCACGAGCAGTACTTC.

This clonotype has a handful of counts. The V call is TRBV4-2, the J call TRBJ1-1, with D possibly matching TRBD1 (5 bases). Germline V gene lookup returns CDR1 LGHNA and CDR2 YNFKEQ. The CDR3 is 14 residues long. Trimming took off 4 bases at V and 2 bases at J, with 11 bases between the two ends. DNA for the CDR3: TGTGCCAGCAGCCCCCGGGGCGCTAACACTGAAGCTTTCTTT. Protein: CASSPRGANTEAFF.

V gene TRBV6-5 combines with J gene TRBJ1-2, with TRBD1 as a possible D gene (6 bases). Germline V gene data show CDR1 as MNHEY and CDR2 as SVGAGI. Trimming removed 6 bases from V and 8 bases from J, with 28 bases in between. CDR3 length: 17 residues. Here the CDR3 reads CASRSLRTAGPSGGYTF. CDR3 DNA sequence: TGTGCCAGCAGATCCCTCCGGACAGCCGGACCTTCGGGGGGCTACACCTTC.

V and J are TRBV12-3 or TRBV12-4 and TRBJ2-1; 8 bases align to TRBD1. This CDR3 contains 15 residues. V lost 1 base and J lost 5; bases outside the gene matches: 4. CDR3 loop: CASSLGQGAHNEQFF. The CDR3 region has the DNA TGTGCCAGCAGTTTAGGGCAGGGGGCGCACAATGAGCAGTTCTTC.

This chain joins TRBV29-1 and TRBJ2-6, with D tentatively TRBD1 or TRBD2 (5 bases each). V was trimmed by 6 bases and J by 4 bases, leaving 13 bases between them. CDR3 length equals 14 residues. Germline lookup yields CDR1 SQVTM and CDR2 ANQGSEA. The CDR3 sequence: CSVRGRAGANVLTF. The CDR3 nucleotides are TGCAGCGTGAGGGGTAGGGCCGGGGCCAACGTCCTGACTTTC.

DNA of the CDR3: TGTGCCAGCAGCCAAGAGGGAAAGCCCCAGCATTTT. It specifies CASSQEGKPQHF. The chain employs TRBV3-1 and TRBJ1-5; unclear D gene. Germline-derived CDR1 and CDR2 are LGHDT and YNNKEL (reference sequence). The CDR3 loop spans 12 amino acids. Trimming shortened V by 0 bases and J by 8 bases, and 5 bases separated the two germline ends.

This clonotype was seen many times. V and J are TRBV18 and TRBJ2-1; D gene unclear. Germline CDR1 and CDR2: KGHSH and LQKENI. The CDR3 covers 13 residues. Trimming removed 5 bases at V and 9 bases at J, with 14 bases between. The CDR3 coding sequence is TGTGCCAGCTCAATCCGACCGGCGAGTGAGCAGTTCTTC. Its protein is CASSIRPASEQFF.

The chain couples TRBV11-3 to TRBJ2-3, with D perhaps TRBD2 (6 bases). Germline V CDR1 and CDR2: SGHNT, YENEEA. The CDR3 loop spans 16 amino acids. Trimming took off 1 base at V and 2 bases at J, with 13 bases between the two ends. CDR3 DNA: TGTGCCAGCAGCTTAGGAGGAGGGAGTAACACAGATACGCAGTATTTT. Encoded protein: CASSLGGGSNTDTQYF.

This clonotype has just a few counts. The CDR3 DNA follows: TGCGCCAGCAGCTTAGCTCAGGGTTCTACTAATGAAAAACTGTTTTTT. It is translated as CASSLAQGSTNEKLFF. The chain recombines TRBV5-1 with TRBJ1-4; TRBD1 is a possible D gene (5 bases). Trimming shortened V by 2 bases and J by 2 bases, and 13 bases separated the two germline ends. Germline values: CDR1 SGHRS, CDR2 YFSETQ. This CDR3 region has 16 residues.

Only a few counts were recorded for this clonotype. V and J are TRBV4-2 and TRBJ2-7, with 7 bases identical to TRBD2. V dropped 1 base and J dropped 6; count of bases not matched to a gene: 9. Germline V gene data show CDR1 as LGHNA and CDR2 as YNFKEQ. The length of the CDR3 is 15 residues. CDR3 in DNA: TGTGCCAGCAGCCAAGGGGGTGGGAGGGCCCTCGAGCAGTACTTC. The encoded protein is CASSQGGGRALEQYF.

The table lists this clonotype with a few counts. This chain connects TRBV2 to TRBJ2-1; 15 bases are shared with TRBD2. V lost 7 bases and J lost 7; bases outside the gene matches: 11. The CDR3 consists of 17 residues. Germline CDR1 is SNHLY and CDR2 is FYNNEI. For the CDR3, the DNA is TGTGCCAGCAAAGGACTAGCGGGGGGGCCTCTGAGGAATGAGCAGTTCTTC. It yields the protein CASKGLAGGPLRNEQFF.

This clonotype was seen a handful of times. The V and J genes are TRBV14 and TRBJ2-1; no clear D gene. Germline values: CDR1 SGHDN, CDR2 FVKESK. Trimming stripped 6 bases from V and 8 bases from J, with 20 bases between. There are 15 residues in the CDR3. CDR3 amino acids: CASRKGGRAVYEQFF. CDR3 nucleotide sequence: TGTGCCAGCAGAAAAGGCGGACGGGCTGTGTATGAGCAGTTCTTC.

Only a few counts were recorded for this clonotype. The chain recombines TRBV25-1 with TRBJ2-2; D ambiguous. The V and J ends lost 2 bases and 8 bases respectively, with 12 bases between them. The V gene's germline CDR1 is MGHDK and CDR2 SYGVNS. The CDR3 has 14 amino acids. CDR3 DNA sequence: TGTGCCAGCAGTGAAGAAACCGACGTGGGGGAGCTGTTTTTT. This encodes CASSEETDVGELFF.